A single sample gave rise to the 14 T cell receptor beta chains below, sequenced in a study of T cells after yellow fever vaccination. TCRdb recomputed calls from the 5' RACE reads with MiXCR, one row per CDR3 protein. This sample has some 500,000 distinct CDR3 sequences; approximately 12% occur once, and the top ten carry about an eighth. Sequencing was performed on PBMCs, taken on the day of the yellow fever booster vaccination. Receptors originate from a young man who received the YFV17D yellow fever vaccine.

V usage is TRBV18 and J usage is TRBJ2-7; D is perhaps TRBD1 or TRBD2 (6 bases each). Looked up from germline, CDR1 is KGHSH and CDR2 is LQKENI. The CDR3 length is 14 residues. Trimming stripped 4 bases from V and 5 bases from J, with 15 bases between. The chain's CDR3 is CASSRRDWDNEQYF. For the CDR3, the DNA is TGTGCCAGCTCACGCCGGGACTGGGACAACGAGCAGTACTTC.

The rearrangement uses TRBV5-1 and TRBJ2-7; 9 bases match TRBD1. Looked up from germline, CDR1 is SGHRS and CDR2 is YFSETQ. The CDR3 is 15 amino acids. The ends lost 4 bases at V and 6 bases at J; junction bases unmatched: 11. The CDR3 here is CASSVLTGGSGEQYF. The CDR3 DNA follows: TGCGCCAGCAGCGTTCTTACAGGGGGCTCGGGCGAGCAGTACTTC.

There are a few counts of this clonotype. This sequence joins TRBV12-3 or TRBV12-4 and TRBJ1-3; no definite D call. V was clipped by 10 bases and J by 4 bases, with 11 bases between them. The CDR3 sequence is 12 residues long. In DNA form, the CDR3 reads TGTGCCAACACAATGGGAGGAAACACCATATATTTT. It is translated as CANTMGGNTIYF.

This clonotype has a handful of counts. V and J are TRBV27 and TRBJ2-1; 9 nucleotides agree with TRBD2. The CDR3 runs 14 residues. J lost 5 bases, V lost 6 bases, and 5 bases had no gene match. CDR1 and CDR2 from the germline V gene are MNHEY and SMNVEV (reference sequence). CDR3 sequence: CASRRTSGHNEQFF. For the CDR3, the DNA is TGTGCCAGCAGGAGAACTAGCGGGCACAATGAGCAGTTCTTC.

The chain combines TRBV6-5 with TRBJ2-7; 8 bases fit TRBD2. V trimming: 4 bases; J trimming: 2 bases; junction bases outside the gene matches: 10. From germline, CDR1 is MNHEY and CDR2 SVGAGI. This CDR3 has 16 amino acids. In nucleotides, the CDR3 is TGTGCCAGCAGTTCCGCCGGGGGGGGTGAAACCTACGAGCAGTACTTC. It encodes CASSSAGGGETYEQYF.

The chain has TRBV15 and TRBJ2-7, with no clear D. The CDR3 is made up of 11 amino acids. The ends were cut back, 0 bases at V and 5 bases at J, with 2 bases in the middle. From germline, CDR1 is LNHNV and CDR2 YYDKDF (reference sequence). In nucleotides, the CDR3 is TGTGCCACCAGCAGAGATCACGAGCAGTACTTC. This gives the protein CATSRDHEQYF.

The V call is TRBV20-1, the J call TRBJ2-7, with 10 positions matching TRBD1. Looked up from germline, CDR1 is DFQATT and CDR2 is SNEGSKA (reference sequence). The CDR3 is 13 amino acids. CDR3 sequence reads: CSAGQGISYEQYF. In nucleotides, the CDR3 is TGCAGCGCGGGACAGGGGATCTCCTACGAGCAGTACTTC.

This clonotype has just a few counts. The chain employs TRBV4-3 and TRBJ1-5; D is ambiguous. Germline CDR1 LGHNA, CDR2 YSLEER. This CDR3 contains 13 residues. Trimming took off 0 bases at V and 6 bases at J, with 6 bases between the two ends. CDR3 coding DNA: TGCGCCAGCAGCCAAGATTGGACTCAGCCCCAGCATTTT. Translated: CASSQDWTQPQHF.

This clonotype came up a few times. This chain connects TRBV10-3 to TRBJ2-7; TRBD2 matches at 8 bases. The CDR3 is made up of 11 amino acids. Germline V gives CDR1 ENHRY, CDR2 SYGVKD. V shed 11 bases, J shed 3 bases, and the junction held 3 bases outside the gene matches. CDR3 amino acids: CASGGVYEQYF. Written as DNA, the CDR3 is TGTGCCTCCGGGGGGGTCTACGAGCAGTACTTC.

V usage is TRBV6-2 or TRBV6-3 and J usage is TRBJ2-3, with 12 bases matching TRBD2. CDR1 is MNHEY, CDR2 SVGEGT, per germline. J was trimmed by 2 bases and V by 0 bases; bases with no gene match: 12. The CDR3 sequence is 20 residues long. This CDR3 reads CASSYSGLAGGPDVTDTQYF. DNA of the CDR3: TGTGCCAGCAGTTACTCCGGGCTAGCGGGAGGGCCGGACGTCACAGATACGCAGTATTTT.

Only a few counts were recorded for this clonotype. V is TRBV5-1 and J is TRBJ2-7; D is perhaps TRBD1 (6 bases). CDR1 and CDR2 (germline): SGHRS, YFSETQ. The CDR3 totals 17 residues. Trimming shortened V by 4 bases and J by 0 bases, and 20 bases separated the two germline ends. CDR3 in amino acids: CASSARPQGQSSYEQYF. CDR3 bases: TGCGCCAGCAGCGCACGTCCACAGGGTCAGAGCTCCTACGAGCAGTACTTC.

The chain has TRBV3-1 and TRBJ2-3; the match to TRBD2 covers 9 bases. Germline V gene data show CDR1 as LGHDT and CDR2 as YNNKEL (reference sequence). Unmatched junction bases numbered 5, after V lost 2 bases and J lost 2 bases. This CDR3 has 16 residues. The CDR3 reads CASSQPSGALTDTQYF. The CDR3 DNA reads as TGTGCCAGCAGCCAACCTAGCGGGGCACTCACAGATACGCAGTATTTT.

This sequence joins TRBV20-1 and TRBJ2-5; D may be TRBD2 (6 bases). CDR1 and CDR2 (germline): DFQATT, SNEGSKA (reference sequence). The CDR3 is 13 amino acids. V was trimmed by 1 base and J by 4 bases, leaving 10 bases between them. The CDR3 region is CSARVVGGETQYF. The CDR3 region has the DNA TGCAGTGCTAGAGTAGTCGGGGGAGAGACCCAGTACTTC.

The chain uses TRBV5-5 and TRBJ2-5; 9 positions match TRBD1. The V and J ends lost 3 bases and 4 bases, in that order; junction bases with no gene match: 10. CDR3 size: 16 residues. Germline CDR1 and CDR2: SGHKS and YYEKEE (reference sequence). The CDR3 region has the DNA TGTGCCAGCAGCTCGACCGCCGGGACAGGGCGAGAGACCCAGTACTTC. The encoded protein is CASSSTAGTGRETQYF.